The 7 T cell receptor beta chains reported below all come from one sample, sequenced in a study of T cell responses to AZD1222 COVID-19 vaccine. The repertoire was sequenced with immunoSEQ multiplex PCR; TCRdb's copy has only in-frame clones and lacks some. The table lists around 130,000 clones, around 90% of them singletons. The specimen comprised peripheral blood, sampled on day 0 of AZD1222 vaccination. The receptor set was obtained from an adult in good health.

The chain joins TRBV7-3 to TRBJ1-5, with 9 positions matching TRBD1. With 5 bases clipped from V and 6 bases from J, the junction kept 14 bases outside the gene matches. The CDR3 length is 17 residues. Germline V lookup: CDR1 SGHTA, CDR2 FQGTGA. The CDR3 is CASSHTPTGGAFQPQHF. DNA for the CDR3: TGTGCCAGCAGCCACACGCCTACAGGGGGCGCGTTTCAGCCCCAGCATTTT.

This clone was observed a handful of times. This chain links TRBV19 with TRBJ2-7; 8 bases are a match to TRBD1. This CDR3 comprises 15 residues. J was trimmed by 1 base and V by 5 bases; bases with no gene match: 7. Germline V gene data show CDR1 as LNHDA and CDR2 as SQIVND (reference sequence). The CDR3 DNA reads as TGTGCCAGTAGTCACTACCGGGACAGGTCCTACGAGCAGTACTTC. Translating gives CASSHYRDRSYEQYF.

The genes are TRBV5-1 and TRBJ2-2; 9 bases match TRBD1. The CDR3 length is 19 residues. V lost 0 bases and J lost 5; bases outside the gene matches: 14. Germline V CDR1 and CDR2: SGHRS, YFSETQ. The CDR3 loop reads CASSLAGITGTGRTGELFF. The DNA for the CDR3 is TGCGCCAGCAGCTTGGCCGGGATAACCGGGACAGGGAGGACCGGGGAGCTGTTTTTT.

The V and J genes are TRBV7-3 and TRBJ2-1; weak D call: TRBD1 (6 bases). The V end was cut by 5 bases, the J end by 0 bases, with 14 bases between. The germline V gene encodes CDR1 SGHTA and CDR2 FQGTGA. This CDR3 is 16 amino acids long. The CDR3 reads CASSPRTGTSYNEQFF. CDR3 coding DNA: TGTGCCAGCAGCCCAAGAACAGGGACCTCCTACAATGAGCAGTTCTTC.

The rearrangement links TRBV2 to TRBJ1-4, with 8 bases fitting TRBD1. Losses at the gene ends were 6 bases for V and 6 bases for J; bases not matched to a gene: 6. The germline V gene has CDR1 SNHLY and CDR2 FYNNEI. This CDR3 is built from 14 residues. This CDR3 reads CASRGQVGDEKLFF. The CDR3 nucleotides read TGTGCCAGCAGGGGACAGGTGGGAGATGAAAAACTGTTTTTT. The full variable domain, completed using reference TRBV2 and TRBJ1-4, is EPEVTQTPSHQVTQMGQEVILRCVPISNHLYFYWYRQILGQKVEFLVSFYNNEISEKSEIFDDQFSVERPDGSNFTLKIRSTKLEDSAMYFCASRGQVGDEKLFFGSGTQLSVL.

The chain employs TRBV2 and TRBJ2-7; no reliable D call. From germline, CDR1 is SNHLY and CDR2 FYNNEI. V was clipped by 3 bases and J by 3 bases, with 6 bases between them. CDR3 length: 12 residues. Here the CDR3 DNA reads TGTGCCAGCAGTGACAGCTACTACGAGCAGTACTTC. This gives the protein CASSDSYYEQYF.

The chain recombines TRBV28 with TRBJ2-3, with 11 positions matching TRBD2. With V trimmed by 3 bases and J by 5 bases, 7 bases remained unmatched. This CDR3 has 16 residues. The germline gives CDR1 MDHEN, CDR2 SYDVKM. The CDR3 nucleotides read TGTGCCAGCAGTTTCCCGAGTAGCGGGGGGGAAGATACGCAGTATTTT. As protein: CASSFPSSGGEDTQYF.